This TCR beta chain originates from a study of response to subunit inactivated influenza vaccine. Whole-study results and caveats: Few additional T cells are recruited per seasonal influenza vaccination, authors suggested.

The V gene's germline CDR1 is SQVTM and CDR2 ANQGSEA. V lost 5 bases and J lost 0, with 11 bases in between. The CDR3 sequence is 14 residues long. To note about this clonotype: Antigen specificity is unknown.

TCRdb fed the RT-PCR reads into MiXCR, producing one record per CDR3 protein. The repertoire consists of more than 600,000 distinct CDR3 sequences, with 18% occurring once and the leading ten covering around 9.9%. This clonotype originated in a man over 45 who received an inactivated influenza vaccine. Sequences were derived from PBMCs from blood, sampled more than 4 days after vaccination. J is TRBJ2-1 and V is TRBV29-1; no firm D call. This CDR3 is CSVTERSSYNEQFF. DNA of the CDR3: TGCAGCGTTACGGAGAGGAGCTCCTACAATGAGCAGTTCTTC.